A single TCR beta chain is shown here with its context. This sample was taken from a study of T cell changes during pregnancy in multiple sclerosis. CDR3 length equals 15 residues. Per the germline V gene, CDR1 is SEHNR and CDR2 is FQNEAQ (reference sequence). Trimming removed 5 bases at V and 0 bases at J, with 13 bases between. Measured with immunoSEQ multiplex PCR; TCRdb has only the in-frame clones, and not every one. The table lists more than 20,000 clones, roughly nine tenths of them singletons. The chain couples TRBV7-9 to TRBJ1-1, with D hard to call. This TCR came from a female donor in good health, enrolled as a control in a pregnancy study. The sequencing used CD8+ T cells from peripheral blood mononuclear cells, collected in the third trimester of pregnancy. Written as DNA, the CDR3 is TGTGCCAGCAGCCCCCCAAGCGGGGTGAACACTGAAGCTTTCTTT. Translation gives CASSPPSGVNTEAFF.